Listed here is a single T cell receptor (beta chain). These data originate in a study of blood T cell repertoires in COVID-19. Whole-study context: Researchers got acute and convalescent COVID-19 samples from the United States, Italy and Spain. In each case, the material was cDNA or gDNA derived from T cells, B-cell-depleted T cells, or PBMCs.

With 5 bases clipped from V and 0 bases from J, the junction kept 18 bases outside the gene matches. Germline CDR1 SGHTA, CDR2 FQGNSA. CDR3 size: 19 residues. In the original analysis: Estimates of nucleated cell counts were drawn from the amplification of reference gene primers. Sequencing was performed with immunoSEQ multiplex PCR; in TCRdb, only in-frame clones are kept and a portion is missing. The V and J calls and clone size come from that table; D and trimming were worked out from the DNA. Among around 12,000 clones, around 80% were seen once, and the ten largest hold approximately 40%. The receptor comes from an elderly man with acute or convalescent COVID-19. The chain recombines TRBV7-2 with TRBJ2-7; 8 nucleotides match TRBD1. Source material: peripheral blood. The CDR3 nucleotides are TGTGCCAGCAGCAAGGAGGACAGGGCCCAAAATTTTATCTCCTACGAGCAGTACTTC. Protein product: CASSKEDRAQNFISYEQYF.